This TCR beta chain was identified during a study of shared clonotypes between healthy human individuals. Produced via immunoSEQ multiplex PCR; TCRdb's table is partial and in-frame only. The sample holds about 2,100,000 clones, roughly 91% seen once. Naive CD8 cells, CD45RO-negative and positively selected for CCR7, excluded terminally differentiated effector memory CD45RA+ cells. Concerning this clone itself: Other nucleotide sequences in the sample specify the same CDR3.

The CDR3 has 14 amino acids. Germline loops: CDR1 SEHNR, CDR2 FQNEAQ (reference sequence). With 4 bases clipped from V and 3 bases from J, the junction kept 3 bases outside the gene matches. The source of this sequence is a man between 18 and 29 years old in good health. Some clones in this sample may be carry-over from other donors' samples. Material for sequencing was naive CD8+ T cells from PBMCs. This chain joins TRBV7-9 and TRBJ2-7; 10 bases match TRBD1. The CDR3 nucleotides read TGTGCCAGCAGCTCTGGGACAGGGGTCTACGAGCAGTACTTC. This sequence encodes CASSSGTGVYEQYF.